This TCR beta chain stems from a study of blood T cells in healthy people across ages. Whole-study results and caveats: Estimates drawn from one million T cells were deemed to understate diversity.

This clonotype was found a few times. Its specificity is not known. Isolation per sample recovered at least 7 million PBMCs. A J-beta primer mix and a sample-barcoded 5' primer were used in a second PCR of about 6 to 12 cycles. Tags on each cDNA molecule came from a template-switch adaptor with 12 random nucleotides. TCRdb processed the 5' RACE reads anew with MiXCR; each CDR3 protein has one entry. This table has approximately 1.5 million distinct CDR3 sequences, roughly a third appearing once. CDR1 is MNHEY and CDR2 is SMNVEV in the germline V gene (reference sequence). The CDR3 covers 15 residues. V lost 5 bases, J lost 0 bases, and 13 bases lay in between.

The chain carries TRBV27 and TRBJ1-2, with a weak D call TRBD1 (5 bases). Specimen: blood. This TCR derives from a woman aged 25 to 39 in good health. The CDR3 DNA reads as TGTGCCAGCAGTCCCCGGGGGGGAGCTAACTATGGCTACACCTTC. This gives the protein CASSPRGGANYGYTF.